Below, 10 T cell receptor beta chains from the same sample are listed, as sequenced in a study of shared clonotypes between healthy human individuals. Sequenced by immunoSEQ multiplex PCR; TCRdb stores in-frame clones only, minus some. The sample consists of 470,000 or so clones, about 72% of them appearing once. Sequencing used PBMCs. The receptors shown here come from a woman in her 40s in good health. Some clones in this sample may be carry-over from other donors' samples.

This chain joins TRBV9 and TRBJ2-7; D call uncertain. Trimming cost V 0 bases and J 6 bases, with 13 bases left between them. The germline gives CDR1 SGDLS, CDR2 YYNGEE. The CDR3 contains 14 residues. The CDR3 DNA reads TGTGCCAGCAGCGTAGGCTACGCCTCCCGCGAGCAGTACTTC. It yields the protein CASSVGYASREQYF.

This clone has only one observation. A read error is the likely source, as a far larger clone sits one nucleotide away. Other DNA sequences from this sample encode an identical CDR3 as well. The rearrangement joins TRBV30 to TRBJ1-2, with 7 bases that match TRBD1. The CDR3 sequence is 16 residues long. V was pared by 0 bases and J by 3 bases, with 10 bases of the junction left unmatched. Germline V gene data show CDR1 as GTSNPN and CDR2 as SVGIG (reference sequence). The CDR3 DNA reads as TGTGCCTGGAGTGTTAACCCACAGGGGACTCACTATGGCTACACCTTC. Its protein is CAWSVNPQGTHYGYTF.

V usage is TRBV9 and J usage is TRBJ2-1; TRBD2 might be the D (6 bases). The CDR3 length is 15 residues. V lost 4 bases and J 2 bases, leaving 13 bases between the germline ends. Germline CDR1 and CDR2: SGDLS and YYNGEE. The CDR3 DNA is TGTGCCAGCAGCAAATCGGGAGACACCTACAATGAGCAGTTCTTC. It specifies CASSKSGDTYNEQFF.

Remarks on this clone: Other DNA sequences of this sample code for an identical CDR3. The chain carries TRBV20-1 and TRBJ2-5; D unresolved. The J call may not be correct, given that the DNA end is closer to TRBJ2-7. The CDR3 is made up of 10 amino acids. Germline V lookup: CDR1 DFQATT, CDR2 SNEGSKA (reference sequence). The CDR3 nucleotides are TGCAGTGCTGGGCGGTACGAGCAGTACTTC. Its protein product is CSAGRYEQYF.

V usage is TRBV5-1 and J usage is TRBJ2-1, with TRBD2 as a possible D gene (5 bases). The CDR3 extends over 14 amino acids. V was clipped by 0 bases and J by 8 bases, with 12 bases between them. Germline V gene lookup returns CDR1 SGHRS and CDR2 YFSETQ. The CDR3 coding sequence is TGCGCCAGCAGCTTGGATTCACCCGGGGATGAGCAGTTCTTC. This codes for CASSLDSPGDEQFF. The full variable domain, with the rest looked up from reference TRBV5-1 and TRBJ2-1, is KAGVTQTPRYLIKTRGQQVTLSCSPISGHRSVSWYQQTPGQGLQFLFEYFSETQRNKGNFPGRFSGRQFSNSRSEMNVSTLELGDSALYLCASSLDSPGDEQFFGPGTRLTVL.

This clone was seen a few times. The chain couples TRBV7-2 to TRBJ2-5, with 7 positions matching TRBD2. Germline lookup yields CDR1 SGHTA and CDR2 FQGNSA. This CDR3 region has 16 residues. V lost 3 bases and J lost 2; bases outside the gene matches: 9. The DNA of the CDR3 is TGTGCCAGCAGCTTGTTTGCGGGAGTATTTCAAGAGACCCAGTACTTC. Translating it yields CASSLFAGVFQETQYF.

The chain is built from TRBV12-5 and TRBJ2-1; D unresolved. CDR3 length: 14 amino acids. V lost 2 bases, J lost 5 bases, and 10 bases lay in between. Germline CDR1 reads LGHNT; CDR2 reads FRNRAP. In nucleotides, the CDR3 is TGTGCTAGTGGTTTGTATGGCGGAGACAATGAGCAGTTCTTC. Translated, it gives CASGLYGGDNEQFF.

In this sample, this clone turned up a few times. This rearrangement joins TRBV11-2 to TRBJ2-7; D is undetermined. CDR3 size: 12 residues. The V gene lost 1 base and the J gene lost 2 bases, with 3 bases spanning the gap. CDR1 SGHAT and CDR2 FQNNGV come from the germline V gene. In DNA, the CDR3 is TGTGCCAGCAGCTTAGTAACCTACGAGCAGTACTTC. It encodes CASSLVTYEQYF.

The rearrangement joins TRBV5-1 to TRBJ2-7; the D gene could be TRBD1 or TRBD2 (5 bases each). The CDR3 is 15 residues long. Trimming shortened V by 0 bases and J by 3 bases, and 13 bases separated the two germline ends. Germline V gives CDR1 SGHRS, CDR2 YFSETQ. CDR3 loop: CASSLVGEGIYEQYF. The CDR3, as DNA: TGCGCCAGCAGCTTGGTAGGTGAGGGGATCTACGAGCAGTACTTC.

The chain uses TRBV6-1 and TRBJ2-7; no definite D call. From germline, CDR1 is MNHNS and CDR2 SASEGT. Trimming shortened V by 8 bases and J by 3 bases, and 14 bases separated the two germline ends. The CDR3 consists of 13 residues. The CDR3 sequence is CASRTESHYEQYF. Written as DNA, the CDR3 is TGTGCCAGCCGGACGGAGTCCCACTACGAGCAGTACTTC.